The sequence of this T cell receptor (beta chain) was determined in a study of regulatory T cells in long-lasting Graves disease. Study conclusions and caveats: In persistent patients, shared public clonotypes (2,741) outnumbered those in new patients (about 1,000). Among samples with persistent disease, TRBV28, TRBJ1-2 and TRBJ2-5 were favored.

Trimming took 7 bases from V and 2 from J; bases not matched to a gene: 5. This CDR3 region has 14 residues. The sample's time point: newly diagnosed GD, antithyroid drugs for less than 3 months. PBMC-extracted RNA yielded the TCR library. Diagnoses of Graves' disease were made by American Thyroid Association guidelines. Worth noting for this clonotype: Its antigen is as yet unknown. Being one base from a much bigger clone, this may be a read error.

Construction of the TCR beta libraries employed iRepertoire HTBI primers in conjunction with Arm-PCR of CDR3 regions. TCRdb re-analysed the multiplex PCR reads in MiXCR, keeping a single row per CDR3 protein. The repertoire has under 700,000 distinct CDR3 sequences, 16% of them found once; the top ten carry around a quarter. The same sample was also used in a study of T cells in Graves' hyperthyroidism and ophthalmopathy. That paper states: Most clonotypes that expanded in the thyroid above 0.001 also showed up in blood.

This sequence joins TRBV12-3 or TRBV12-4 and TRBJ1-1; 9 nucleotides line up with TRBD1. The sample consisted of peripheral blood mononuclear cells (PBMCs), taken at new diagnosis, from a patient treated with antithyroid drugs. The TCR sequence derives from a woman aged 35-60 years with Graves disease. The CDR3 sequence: CASNHRGHNTEAFF. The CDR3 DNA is TGTGCCAGCAACCACAGGGGGCATAACACTGAAGCTTTCTTT.